These T cell receptor beta chains were read from a single sample in a study of T cells in tuberculosis. Measured with immunoSEQ multiplex PCR; TCRdb has only the in-frame clones, and not every one. The repertoire holds about 49,000 clones, with 90% to 95% as singletons. Here the sequenced sample was PBMCs, taken at tuberculosis diagnosis. The receptors come from an adult with tuberculosis. Both conserved end residues are part of each CDR3. The D gene is left open where the match is weak. Size is omitted from some rows. Given values are once, few, many or a class for expanded clones.

CDR3aa: CASSPGGSREKLFF; CDR3nt: TGTGCCAGCAGTCCGGGGGGGAGTAGAGAAAAACTGTTTTTT; j_gene: TRBJ1-4; d_gene: -; v_gene: TRBV28; abundance: -
CDR3aa: CASSGAGGFDNEQFF; CDR3nt: TGTGCCAGCAGCGGGGCGGGAGGGTTCGACAATGAGCAGTTCTTC; j_gene: TRBJ2-1; d_gene: TRBD2; v_gene: TRBV9; abundance: -
CDR3aa: CAWKGKLQKNIQYF; CDR3nt: TGTGCCTGGAAGGGGAAATTACAGAAAAACATTCAGTACTTC; j_gene: TRBJ2-4; d_gene: -; v_gene: TRBV30; abundance: few
CDR3aa: CASRQSDLNLETQYF; CDR3nt: TGTGCCAGTAGACAAAGCGACCTGAATCTAGAGACCCAGTACTTC; j_gene: TRBJ2-5; d_gene: -; v_gene: TRBV19; abundance: -
CDR3aa: CASSLAPNTDTQYF; CDR3nt: TGTGCCAGCAGCTTGGCCCCTAACACAGATACGCAGTATTTT; j_gene: TRBJ2-3; d_gene: -; v_gene: TRBV5-4; abundance: -
CDR3aa: CASSPIGTGQRSGNTIYF; CDR3nt: TGTGCCAGCTCACCGATCGGGACAGGCCAAAGGTCTGGAAACACCATATATTTT; j_gene: TRBJ1-3; d_gene: TRBD1; v_gene: TRBV18; abundance: -
CDR3aa: CASLRKQGATEAFF; CDR3nt: TGTGCCAGCTTACGAAAACAGGGTGCCACTGAAGCTTTCTTT; j_gene: TRBJ1-1; d_gene: -; v_gene: TRBV18; abundance: -
CDR3aa: CASSLQAMNTEAFF; CDR3nt: TGTGCCAGCAGCTTACAGGCGATGAACACTGAAGCTTTCTTT; j_gene: TRBJ1-1; d_gene: -; v_gene: TRBV7-9; abundance: -
CDR3aa: CSVTGGEQETQYF; CDR3nt: TGCAGCGTTACAGGGGGAGAACAAGAGACCCAGTACTTC; j_gene: TRBJ2-5; d_gene: TRBD1; v_gene: TRBV29-1; abundance: -
CDR3aa: CASSVRGTDTQYF; CDR3nt: TGTGCCAGCAGCGTTAGGGGGACAGATACGCAGTATTTT; j_gene: TRBJ2-3; d_gene: -; v_gene: TRBV9; abundance: -
CDR3aa: CASRAGGRGQPQHF; CDR3nt: TGTGCCAGTCGAGCAGGGGGCCGCGGTCAGCCCCAGCATTTT; j_gene: TRBJ1-5; d_gene: TRBD1; v_gene: TRBV6-5; abundance: -
CDR3aa: CASSLRDRRALGYGYTF; CDR3nt: TGTGCCAGCTCACTCCGGGACAGGAGGGCCCTAGGCTATGGCTACACCTTC; j_gene: TRBJ1-2; d_gene: TRBD1; v_gene: TRBV18; abundance: -
CDR3aa: CASSLLRGSGDNEQFF; CDR3nt: TGTGCCAGCAGTCTCCTACGCGGGAGCGGTGACAATGAGCAGTTCTTC; j_gene: TRBJ2-1; d_gene: TRBD2; v_gene: TRBV2; abundance: -
CDR3aa: CASSGGTAGDPFF; CDR3nt: TGCGCCAGCAGCGGAGGGACAGCCGGGGACCCTTTCTTT; j_gene: TRBJ1-1; d_gene: TRBD1; v_gene: TRBV5-1; abundance: -
CDR3aa: CAHTSGGYNEQFF; CDR3nt: TGTGCACATACTAGCGGAGGATACAATGAGCAGTTCTTC; j_gene: TRBJ2-1; d_gene: TRBD2; v_gene: TRBV30; abundance: once
CDR3aa: CASSPLLPGISHEQYF; CDR3nt: TGTGCCAGCTCACCGTTACTCCCAGGGATTAGCCACGAGCAGTACTTC; j_gene: TRBJ2-7; d_gene: -; v_gene: TRBV18; abundance: -
CDR3aa: CASRIDSSYEQYF; CDR3nt: TGTGCCAGCAGAATAGACAGCTCCTACGAGCAGTACTTC; j_gene: TRBJ2-7; d_gene: -; v_gene: TRBV28; abundance: -
CDR3aa: CASSRGRAEAFF; CDR3nt: TGTGCCAGCAGCCGAGGGAGGGCTGAAGCTTTCTTT; j_gene: TRBJ1-1; d_gene: -; v_gene: TRBV6-5; abundance: -
CDR3aa: CASSPHGTTNTGELFF; CDR3nt: TGTGCCAGCAGCCCTCACGGGACAACGAACACCGGGGAGCTGTTTTTT; j_gene: TRBJ2-2; d_gene: -; v_gene: TRBV5-4; abundance: -
CDR3aa: CASRRTSGAPGELFF; CDR3nt: TGTGCCAGCAGACGGACTAGCGGGGCCCCCGGGGAGCTGTTTTTT; j_gene: TRBJ2-2; d_gene: TRBD2; v_gene: TRBV5-5; abundance: -
CDR3aa: CASSLVSRTIKNTEAFF; CDR3nt: TGTGCCAGCAGCTTAGTTTCACGAACAATCAAGAACACTGAAGCTTTCTTT; j_gene: TRBJ1-1; d_gene: -; v_gene: TRBV7-8; abundance: -
CDR3aa: CASLGGNQPQHF; CDR3nt: TGTGCCAGCTTGGGGGGGAATCAGCCCCAGCATTTT; j_gene: TRBJ1-5; d_gene: -; v_gene: TRBV28; abundance: -
CDR3aa: CASSTDPAGALTDTQYF; CDR3nt: TGTGCCAGCAGCACAGACCCTGCGGGCGCCCTCACAGATACGCAGTATTTT; j_gene: TRBJ2-3; d_gene: -; v_gene: TRBV7-8; abundance: -
CDR3aa: CASRGSASYNEQFF; CDR3nt: TGTGCCAGCAGGGGTAGCGCGTCCTACAATGAGCAGTTCTTC; j_gene: TRBJ2-1; d_gene: -; v_gene: TRBV27; abundance: -
CDR3aa: CASSLDPGLPTQYF; CDR3nt: TGTGCCAGCAGCTTAGACCCGGGACTACCTACGCAGTATTTT; j_gene: TRBJ2-3; d_gene: TRBD2; v_gene: TRBV11-3; abundance: -
CDR3aa: CATSRGLASYNEQFF; CDR3nt: TGTGCCACCAGCAGGGGACTAGCCAGCTACAATGAGCAGTTCTTC; j_gene: TRBJ2-1; d_gene: TRBD2; v_gene: TRBV15; abundance: -
CDR3aa: CASSLVGAVEQFF; CDR3nt: TGTGCCAGCAGCTTAGTTGGGGCGGTTGAGCAGTTCTTC; j_gene: TRBJ2-1; d_gene: -; v_gene: TRBV7-6; abundance: -
CDR3aa: CASSPPAQGTQYF; CDR3nt: TGTGCCAGCAGCCCCCCGGCCCAGGGGACCCAGTACTTC; j_gene: TRBJ2-5; d_gene: -; v_gene: TRBV11-2; abundance: -
CDR3aa: CASSDTPNTEAFF; CDR3nt: TGTGCCAGCAGCGATACACCGAACACTGAAGCTTTCTTT; j_gene: TRBJ1-1; d_gene: -; v_gene: TRBV9; abundance: -
CDR3aa: CSARYRTEAFF; CDR3nt: TGCAGTGCCAGGTACCGTACTGAAGCTTTCTTT; j_gene: TRBJ1-1; d_gene: -; v_gene: TRBV20-1; abundance: -
CDR3aa: CASSEWRESGRTEAFF; CDR3nt: TGTGCCAGCAGTGAGTGGAGGGAGTCAGGAAGGACTGAAGCTTTCTTT; j_gene: TRBJ1-1; d_gene: -; v_gene: TRBV2; abundance: -
CDR3aa: CASRLAGGEGTQYF; CDR3nt: TGTGCCAGCAGACTAGCGGGAGGGGAGGGGACCCAGTACTTC; j_gene: TRBJ2-5; d_gene: TRBD2; v_gene: TRBV5-4; abundance: -
CDR3aa: CASSRSQGRGYEQYF; CDR3nt: TGTGCCAGCAGCCGTTCCCAGGGGAGAGGCTACGAGCAGTACTTC; j_gene: TRBJ2-7; d_gene: -; v_gene: TRBV5-6; abundance: -
CDR3aa: CASAGYRGGGYTF; CDR3nt: TGTGCCAGCGCGGGGTACAGGGGAGGCGGCTACACCTTC; j_gene: TRBJ1-2; d_gene: TRBD1; v_gene: TRBV6-5; abundance: -
CDR3aa: CASPGWSDTGELFF; CDR3nt: TGTGCCAGCCCGGGGTGGTCGGACACCGGGGAGCTGTTTTTT; j_gene: TRBJ2-2; d_gene: -; v_gene: TRBV6-1; abundance: -
CDR3aa: CASTNSGPRINQPQHF; CDR3nt: TGTGCCAGTACCAATTCAGGGCCCAGGATCAATCAGCCCCAGCATTTT; j_gene: TRBJ1-5; d_gene: -; v_gene: TRBV19; abundance: -
CDR3aa: CASSYTPVSNQPQHF; CDR3nt: TGTGCCAGCAGTTATACCCCAGTGAGCAATCAGCCCCAGCATTTT; j_gene: TRBJ1-5; d_gene: -; v_gene: TRBV6-6; abundance: -
CDR3aa: CATSREDSGGAYEQYF; CDR3nt: TGTGCCACCAGCAGAGAGGATAGCGGGGGTGCCTACGAGCAGTACTTC; j_gene: TRBJ2-7; d_gene: TRBD2; v_gene: TRBV15; abundance: -
CDR3aa: CASSLGGVPNYGYTF; CDR3nt: TGTGCCAGCAGCTTAGGCGGGGTACCTAACTATGGCTACACCTTC; j_gene: TRBJ1-2; d_gene: -; v_gene: TRBV7-9; abundance: -
CDR3aa: CASSLNRANEQYF; CDR3nt: TGTGCCAGCAGCTTAAACAGGGCAAACGAGCAGTACTTC; j_gene: TRBJ2-7; d_gene: -; v_gene: TRBV11-3; abundance: -
CDR3aa: CASSLVPLAGVGGYNEQFF; CDR3nt: TGTGCCAGCAGCTTAGTTCCACTAGCGGGAGTGGGGGGTTACAATGAGCAGTTCTTC; j_gene: TRBJ2-1; d_gene: TRBD2; v_gene: TRBV7-2; abundance: -
CDR3aa: CASSLEADRLYSSYNEQFF; CDR3nt: TGTGCCAGCAGCTTAGAGGCGGACAGGTTATACAGCTCCTACAATGAGCAGTTCTTC; j_gene: TRBJ2-1; d_gene: TRBD1; v_gene: TRBV7-6; abundance: -
CDR3aa: CASSQAPPQGISGNTIYF; CDR3nt: TGCGCCAGCAGCCAAGCCCCACCCCAGGGAATCTCTGGAAACACCATATATTTT; j_gene: TRBJ1-3; d_gene: -; v_gene: TRBV4-3; abundance: once
CDR3aa: CASSSSRPHQYF; CDR3nt: TGTGCCAGCAGTTCCTCGAGGCCTCACCAGTACTTC; j_gene: TRBJ2-7; d_gene: -; v_gene: TRBV28; abundance: -
CDR3aa: CASSPQQGMNTEAFF; CDR3nt: TGTGCCAGCAGCCCTCAACAGGGGATGAACACTGAAGCTTTCTTT; j_gene: TRBJ1-1; d_gene: TRBD1; v_gene: TRBV13; abundance: -
CDR3aa: CASSEIFRNTEAFF; CDR3nt: TGTGCCAGCAGTGAAATCTTCCGGAACACTGAAGCTTTCTTT; j_gene: TRBJ1-1; d_gene: -; v_gene: TRBV6-1; abundance: -
CDR3aa: CASSSRGTEAFF; CDR3nt: TGCGCCAGCAGCTCCCGAGGCACTGAAGCTTTCTTT; j_gene: TRBJ1-1; d_gene: -; v_gene: TRBV5-1; abundance: -
CDR3aa: CASSRDSYNEQFF; CDR3nt: TGTGCCAGCTCCCGGGACAGCTACAATGAGCAGTTCTTC; j_gene: TRBJ2-1; d_gene: TRBD1; v_gene: TRBV2; abundance: -